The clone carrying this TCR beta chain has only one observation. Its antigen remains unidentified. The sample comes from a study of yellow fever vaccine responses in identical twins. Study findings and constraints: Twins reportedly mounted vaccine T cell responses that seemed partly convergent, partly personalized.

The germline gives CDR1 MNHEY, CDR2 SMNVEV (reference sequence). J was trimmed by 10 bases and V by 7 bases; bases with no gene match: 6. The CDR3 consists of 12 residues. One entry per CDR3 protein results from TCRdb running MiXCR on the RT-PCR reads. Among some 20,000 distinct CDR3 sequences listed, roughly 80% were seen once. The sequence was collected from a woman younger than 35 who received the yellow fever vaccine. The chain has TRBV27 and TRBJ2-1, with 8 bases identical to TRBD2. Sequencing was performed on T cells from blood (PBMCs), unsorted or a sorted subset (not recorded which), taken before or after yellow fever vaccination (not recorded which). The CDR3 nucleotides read TGTGCCAGCATCGGACTAGCAGACGAGCAGTTCTTC. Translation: CASIGLADEQFF.